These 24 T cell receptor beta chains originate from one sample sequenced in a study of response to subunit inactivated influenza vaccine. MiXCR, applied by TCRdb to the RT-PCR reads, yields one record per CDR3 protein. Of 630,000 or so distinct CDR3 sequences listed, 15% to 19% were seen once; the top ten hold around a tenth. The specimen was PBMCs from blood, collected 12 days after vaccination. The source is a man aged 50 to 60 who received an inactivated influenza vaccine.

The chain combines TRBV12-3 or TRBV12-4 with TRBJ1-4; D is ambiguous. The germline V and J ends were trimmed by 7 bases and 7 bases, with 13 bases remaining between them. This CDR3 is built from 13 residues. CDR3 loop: CASTPRVGEKLFF. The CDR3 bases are TGTGCCAGCACCCCCAGAGTAGGTGAAAAACTGTTTTTT.

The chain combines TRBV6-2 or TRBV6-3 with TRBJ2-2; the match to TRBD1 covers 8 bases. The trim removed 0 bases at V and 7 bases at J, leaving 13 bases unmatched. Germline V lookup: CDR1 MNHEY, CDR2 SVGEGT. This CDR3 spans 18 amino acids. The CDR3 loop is CASSYSNQRTGFRGELFF. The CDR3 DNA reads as TGTGCCAGCAGTTACTCAAACCAGCGGACAGGGTTCCGCGGGGAGCTGTTTTTT.

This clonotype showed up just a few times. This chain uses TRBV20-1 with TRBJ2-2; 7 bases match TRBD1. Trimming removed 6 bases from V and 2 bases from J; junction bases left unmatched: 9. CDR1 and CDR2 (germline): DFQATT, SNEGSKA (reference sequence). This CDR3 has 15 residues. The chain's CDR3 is CSAEGADYNTGELFF. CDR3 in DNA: TGCAGTGCAGAGGGGGCGGATTATAACACCGGGGAGCTGTTTTTT.

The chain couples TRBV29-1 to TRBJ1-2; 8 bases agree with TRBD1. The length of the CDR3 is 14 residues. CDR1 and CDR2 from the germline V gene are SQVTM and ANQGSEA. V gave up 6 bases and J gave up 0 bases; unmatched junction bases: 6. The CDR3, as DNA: TGCAGCGTAAACACAGGGGGAGCTAACTATGGCTACACCTTC. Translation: CSVNTGGANYGYTF.

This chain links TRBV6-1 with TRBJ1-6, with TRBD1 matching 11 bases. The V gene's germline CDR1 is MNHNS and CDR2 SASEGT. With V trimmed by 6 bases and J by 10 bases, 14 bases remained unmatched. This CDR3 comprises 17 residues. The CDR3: CASRPLAGTGGESPLHF. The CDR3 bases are TGTGCCAGCAGACCATTGGCCGGGACAGGGGGAGAGTCACCCCTCCACTTT.

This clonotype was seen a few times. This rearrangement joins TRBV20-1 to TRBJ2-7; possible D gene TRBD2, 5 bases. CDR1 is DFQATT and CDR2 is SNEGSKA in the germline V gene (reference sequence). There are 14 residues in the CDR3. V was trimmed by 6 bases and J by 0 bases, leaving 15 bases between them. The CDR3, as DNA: TGCAGTGCCCAAGGACTCCTGAGCTCCTACGAGCAGTACTTC. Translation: CSAQGLLSSYEQYF.

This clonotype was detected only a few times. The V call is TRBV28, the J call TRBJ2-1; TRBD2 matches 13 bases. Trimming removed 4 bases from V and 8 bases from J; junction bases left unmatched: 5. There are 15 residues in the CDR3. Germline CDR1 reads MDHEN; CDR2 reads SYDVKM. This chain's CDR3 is CASSWTSGSPHEQFF. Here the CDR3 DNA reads TGTGCCAGCAGTTGGACTAGCGGGAGTCCCCATGAGCAGTTCTTC.

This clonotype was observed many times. CDR3 DNA: TGTGCCAGCAGCACCTACAGCTCCCGCGCTGGAAACACCATATATTTT. Translation: CASSTYSSRAGNTIYF. The chain links TRBV14 to TRBJ1-3; D gene ambiguous. Germline values: CDR1 SGHDN, CDR2 FVKESK. V was pared by 5 bases and J by 2 bases, with 16 bases between. This CDR3 region has 16 residues.

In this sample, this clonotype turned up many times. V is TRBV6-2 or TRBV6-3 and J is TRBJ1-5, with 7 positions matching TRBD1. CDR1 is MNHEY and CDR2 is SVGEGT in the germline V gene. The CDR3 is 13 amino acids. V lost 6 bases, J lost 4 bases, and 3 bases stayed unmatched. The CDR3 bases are TGTGCCAGCAGACAGGGGAGGAATCAGCCCCAGCATTTT. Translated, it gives CASRQGRNQPQHF.

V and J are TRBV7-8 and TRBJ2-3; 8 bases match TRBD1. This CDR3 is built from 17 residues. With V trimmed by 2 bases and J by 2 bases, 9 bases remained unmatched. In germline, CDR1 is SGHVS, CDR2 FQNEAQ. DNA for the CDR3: TGTGCCAGCAGCTTACACGGGGGACAGGAGTTCACAGATACGCAGTATTTT. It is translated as CASSLHGGQEFTDTQYF.

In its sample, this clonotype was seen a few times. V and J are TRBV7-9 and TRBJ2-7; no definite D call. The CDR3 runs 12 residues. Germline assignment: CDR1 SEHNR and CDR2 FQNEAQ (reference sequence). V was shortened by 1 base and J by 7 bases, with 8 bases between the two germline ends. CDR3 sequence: CASSLVGEEQYF. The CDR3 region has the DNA TGTGCCAGCAGCTTAGTTGGGGAAGAGCAGTACTTC.

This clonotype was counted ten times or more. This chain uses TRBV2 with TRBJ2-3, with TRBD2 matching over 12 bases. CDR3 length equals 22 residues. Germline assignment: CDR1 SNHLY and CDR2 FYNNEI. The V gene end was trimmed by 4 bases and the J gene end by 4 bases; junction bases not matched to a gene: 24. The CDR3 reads CASSGLAGAQDTGRVSADTQYF. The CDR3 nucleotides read TGTGCCAGCAGTGGACTAGCGGGGGCTCAAGACACGGGCCGTGTTTCGGCAGATACGCAGTATTTT.

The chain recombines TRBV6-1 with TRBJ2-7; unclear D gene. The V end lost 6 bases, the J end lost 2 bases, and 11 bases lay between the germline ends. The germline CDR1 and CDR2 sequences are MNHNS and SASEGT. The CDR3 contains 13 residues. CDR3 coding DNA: TGTGCCAGCAGAGTTAATCAGGCCTACGAGCAGTACTTC. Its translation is CASRVNQAYEQYF.

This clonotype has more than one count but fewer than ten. The chain's CDR3 is CASSEFGGLGEQYF. The CDR3 bases are TGTGCCAGCAGTGAATTCGGGGGTTTGGGGGAGCAGTACTTC. The chain has TRBV25-1 and TRBJ2-7; D is perhaps TRBD2 (6 bases). V lost 1 base and J 7 bases, leaving 14 bases between the germline ends. In germline, CDR1 is MGHDK, CDR2 SYGVNS. This CDR3 is built from 14 residues.

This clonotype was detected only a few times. The CDR3 is CASSFGEFGETQYF. DNA for the CDR3: TGTGCCAGCAGTTTTGGCGAGTTTGGGGAGACCCAGTACTTC. The chain uses TRBV12-3 or TRBV12-4 and TRBJ2-5, with no clear D. The CDR3 spans 14 residues. Deletions cut 3 bases from V and 5 bases from J, with 13 bases between.

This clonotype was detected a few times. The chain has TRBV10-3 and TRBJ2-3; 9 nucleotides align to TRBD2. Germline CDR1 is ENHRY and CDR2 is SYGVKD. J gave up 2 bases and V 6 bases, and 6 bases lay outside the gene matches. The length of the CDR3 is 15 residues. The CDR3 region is CAIRGAGGFTDTQYF. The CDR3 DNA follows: TGTGCCATCAGGGGAGCGGGAGGTTTCACAGATACGCAGTATTTT.

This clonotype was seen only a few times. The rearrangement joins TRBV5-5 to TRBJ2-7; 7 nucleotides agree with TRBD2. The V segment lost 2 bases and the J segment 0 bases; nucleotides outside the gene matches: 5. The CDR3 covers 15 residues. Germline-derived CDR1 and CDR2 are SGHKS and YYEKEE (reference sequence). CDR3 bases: TGTGCCAGCAGCTTAGCAGCGGGACCCTCCTACGAGCAGTACTTC. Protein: CASSLAAGPSYEQYF.

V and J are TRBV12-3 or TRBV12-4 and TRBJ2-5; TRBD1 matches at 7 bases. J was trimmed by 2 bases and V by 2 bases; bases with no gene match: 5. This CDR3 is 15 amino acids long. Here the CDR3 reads CASSLLRQGQETQYF. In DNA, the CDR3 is TGTGCCAGCAGTTTATTGCGACAGGGTCAAGAGACCCAGTACTTC.

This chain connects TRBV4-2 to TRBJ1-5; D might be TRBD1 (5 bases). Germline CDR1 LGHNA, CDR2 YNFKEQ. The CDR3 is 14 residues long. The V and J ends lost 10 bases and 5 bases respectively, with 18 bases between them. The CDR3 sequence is CAMSPGGRDQPQHF. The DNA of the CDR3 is TGTGCCATGAGCCCTGGGGGAAGGGATCAGCCCCAGCATTTT.

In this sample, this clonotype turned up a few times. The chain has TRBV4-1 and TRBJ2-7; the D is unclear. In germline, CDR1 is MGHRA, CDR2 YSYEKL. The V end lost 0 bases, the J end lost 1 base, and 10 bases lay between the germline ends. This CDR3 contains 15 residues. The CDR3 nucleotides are TGCGCCAGCAGCCAAGACCTAGTCTCGTCCTACGAGCAGTACTTC. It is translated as CASSQDLVSSYEQYF.

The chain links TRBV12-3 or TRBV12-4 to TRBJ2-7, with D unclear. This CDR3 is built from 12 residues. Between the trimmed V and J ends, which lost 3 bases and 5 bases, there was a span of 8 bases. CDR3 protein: CASSLLFHEQYF. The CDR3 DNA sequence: TGTGCCAGCAGTTTGCTCTTCCACGAGCAGTACTTC.

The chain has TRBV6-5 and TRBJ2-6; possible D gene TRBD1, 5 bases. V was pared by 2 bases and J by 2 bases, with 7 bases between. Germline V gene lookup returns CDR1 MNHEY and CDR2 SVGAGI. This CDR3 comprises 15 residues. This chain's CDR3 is CASSYGAPGANVLTF. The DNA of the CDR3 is TGTGCCAGCAGTTACGGGGCACCTGGGGCCAACGTCCTGACTTTC.

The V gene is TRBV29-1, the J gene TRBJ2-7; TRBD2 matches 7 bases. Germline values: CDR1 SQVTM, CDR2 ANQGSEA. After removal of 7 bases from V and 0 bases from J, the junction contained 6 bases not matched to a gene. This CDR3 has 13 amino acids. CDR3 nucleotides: TGCAGCGCCATTAGCGGGCCCTCCTACGAGCAGTACTTC. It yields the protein CSAISGPSYEQYF.

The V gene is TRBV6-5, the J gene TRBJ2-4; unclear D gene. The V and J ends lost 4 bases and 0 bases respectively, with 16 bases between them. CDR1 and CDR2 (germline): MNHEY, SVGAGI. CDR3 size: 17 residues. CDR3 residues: CASSSLLSTLAKNIQYF. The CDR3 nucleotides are TGTGCCAGCAGTTCCCTTTTGTCCACTCTAGCCAAAAACATTCAGTACTTC.